This T cell receptor beta chain was documented in a study of blood T cells in healthy people across ages. Study observations and caveats: Naive and antigen-experienced cells were not separated, limiting conclusive comparison.

For the second PCR, which ran for roughly 6 to 12 cycles, a sample-barcoded 5' primer and a J-beta primer mix were used. Unique molecular identifiers of 12 random nucleotides labeled each cDNA. TCRdb re-derived calls from the 5' RACE reads in MiXCR, one entry per CDR3 protein. The sample carries some 1.1 million distinct CDR3 sequences, 35% to 40% recorded once. Concerning this clonotype itself: What it recognizes is unknown.

The germline CDR1 and CDR2 sequences are LGHDT and YNNKEL (reference sequence). The length of the CDR3 is 19 residues. V lost 0 bases to trimming and J lost 3 bases, with 23 bases between them. Source material: blood. The J gene is TRBJ2-5, the V gene TRBV3-1; possibly TRBD1 or TRBD2 for D (5 bases each). The receptor's source is a man between 18 and 35 years old in good health. The CDR3 DNA is TGTGCCAGCAGCCAAGATCTTCCCGCGCTTGGGACCGCGGAAGAGACCCAGTACTTC. Translating gives CASSQDLPALGTAEETQYF.